What follows are 26 T cell receptor beta chains derived from one specimen sequenced in a study of blood T cell repertoires in COVID-19. Using immunoSEQ multiplex PCR, the repertoire was profiled, and TCRdb retains in-frame clones only, with some absent. The table includes 100,000 to 140,000 clones, about 93% detected once. The sequencing sample was made of peripheral blood. These receptors all stem from a woman aged 25 to 39 with acute or convalescent COVID-19.

This chain uses TRBV6-5 with TRBJ2-1; a weak D match, TRBD2 (5 bases). This CDR3 is built from 14 residues. Looked up from germline, CDR1 is MNHEY and CDR2 is SVGAGI. The V gene lost 2 bases and the J gene lost 8 bases, with 13 bases spanning the gap. The CDR3 here is CASSYRDPSYEQFF. Written as DNA, the CDR3 is TGTGCCAGCAGTTACCGGGATCCTTCGTATGAGCAGTTCTTC.

This clone was detected a few times. The genes are TRBV9 and TRBJ2-1, with a weak D call TRBD2 (5 bases). The germline V and J ends were trimmed by 4 bases and 0 bases, with 8 bases remaining between them. The germline CDR1 and CDR2 sequences are SGDLS and YYNGEE. The CDR3 totals 14 residues. The CDR3: CASSPSSSYNEQFF. CDR3 sequence (DNA): TGTGCCAGCAGCCCTAGCAGCTCCTACAATGAGCAGTTCTTC.

This sequence joins TRBV5-4 and TRBJ2-1; no firm D call. V was cut by 1 base and J by 7 bases, with 6 bases left in between. Germline values: CDR1 SGHNT, CDR2 YYREEE (reference sequence). The CDR3 contains 12 residues. In DNA form, the CDR3 reads TGTGCCAGCAGCTTGTCTAGTAATGAGCAGTTCTTC. Protein: CASSLSSNEQFF. Full variable domain (outside the CDR3, taken from reference TRBV5-4 and TRBJ2-1): ETGVTQSPTHLIKTRGQQVTLRCSSQSGHNTVSWYQQALGQGPQFIFQYYREEENGRGNFPPRFSGLQFPNYSSELNVNALELDDSALYLCASSLSSNEQFFGPGTRLTVL.

V and J are TRBV19 and TRBJ1-1, with 7 positions matching TRBD1. With V trimmed by 7 bases and J by 0 bases, 14 bases remained unmatched. This CDR3 is built from 17 residues. Germline V lookup: CDR1 LNHDA, CDR2 SQIVND (reference sequence). The chain's CDR3 is CASTDNRGWGMNTEAFF. CDR3 coding DNA: TGTGCCAGTACCGATAACAGGGGTTGGGGTATGAACACTGAAGCTTTCTTT.

The chain links TRBV6-1 to TRBJ2-1, with 8 bases that match TRBD2. CDR3 size: 16 residues. In germline, CDR1 is MNHNS, CDR2 SASEGT. V lost 1 base and J lost 6; bases outside the gene matches: 8. The CDR3 spells CASSEGLAGLGNEQFF. CDR3 nucleotide sequence: TGTGCCAGCAGTGAAGGCTTAGCGGGATTAGGCAATGAGCAGTTCTTC.

The rearrangement joins TRBV3-1 (or the pseudogene TRBV3-2) to TRBJ1-1, with TRBD1 as a possible D gene (6 bases). V lost 6 bases, J lost 0 bases, and 14 bases lay in between. The CDR3 loop spans 15 amino acids. Germline CDR1 and CDR2: LGHDT and YNNKEL (reference sequence). DNA for the CDR3: TGTGCCAGCAGTCCTCCGGGACATATGAACACTGAAGCTTTCTTT. It codes for CASSPPGHMNTEAFF.

The chain is built from TRBV3-1 (or the pseudogene TRBV3-2) and TRBJ1-4; D is undetermined. Trimming removed 6 bases at V and 0 bases at J, with 17 bases between. The CDR3 runs 17 residues. Per germline, CDR1 LGHDT and CDR2 YNNKEL (reference sequence). In DNA form, the CDR3 reads TGTGCCAGCAGTCGCTCCCAGAGGGCGGCAACTAATGAAAAACTGTTTTTT. Its translation: CASSRSQRAATNEKLFF.

This clone was seen once. V and J are TRBV7-9 and TRBJ1-6, with TRBD1 as a possible D gene (6 bases). Germline V gives CDR1 SEHNR, CDR2 FQNEAQ (reference sequence). V lost 1 base and J lost 6, with 22 bases in between. This CDR3 has 19 amino acids. The CDR3 bases are TGTGCCAGCAGCTTAGTCCCCTTTCGGACCGGGACACTTAATTCACCCCTCCACTTT. This encodes CASSLVPFRTGTLNSPLHF.

V is TRBV18 and J is TRBJ2-7; D call uncertain. This CDR3 is 14 amino acids long. The germline V gene has CDR1 KGHSH and CDR2 LQKENI. V was trimmed by 3 bases and J by 5 bases, leaving 14 bases between them. The CDR3 sequence: CASSPTARLDEQYF. CDR3 nucleotide sequence: TGTGCCAGCTCACCGACGGCCAGGTTGGACGAGCAGTACTTC.

The V gene is TRBV28, the J gene TRBJ2-7, with unresolved D. Trimming removed 1 base at V and 1 base at J, with 8 bases between. Germline V gene lookup returns CDR1 MDHEN and CDR2 SYDVKM. The CDR3 length is 14 residues. The CDR3 spells CASSLYPGSYEQYF. The DNA for the CDR3 is TGTGCCAGCAGTTTATATCCAGGATCCTACGAGCAGTACTTC.

The chain couples TRBV7-2 to TRBJ1-5, with a tentative D call TRBD1 (6 bases). The CDR3 spans 16 residues. V was trimmed by 0 bases and J by 4 bases, leaving 13 bases between them. Germline V CDR1 and CDR2: SGHTA, FQGNSA. CDR3 amino acids: CASSLARGTMNQPQHF. The CDR3 nucleotides read TGTGCCAGCAGCTTAGCGCGGGGGACAATGAATCAGCCCCAGCATTTT.

This chain links TRBV28 with TRBJ1-5, with 8 positions matching TRBD1. The V segment lost 2 bases and the J segment 6 bases; nucleotides outside the gene matches: 6. The germline V gene has CDR1 MDHEN and CDR2 SYDVKM. The CDR3 covers 15 residues. The CDR3 reads CASSLPGQAGQPQHF. In DNA form, the CDR3 reads TGTGCCAGCAGTTTACCGGGACAGGCCGGTCAGCCCCAGCATTTT. The whole variable domain, remainder taken from reference TRBV28 and TRBJ1-5, is DVKVTQSSRYLVKRTGEKVFLECVQDMDHENMFWYRQDPGLGLRLIYFSYDVKMKEKGDIPEGYSVSREKKERFSLILESASTNQTSMYLCASSLPGQAGQPQHFGDGTRLSIL.

The rearrangement joins TRBV7-2 to TRBJ2-3; 7 bases fit TRBD1. The germline gives CDR1 SGHTA, CDR2 FQGNSA. V shed 8 bases, J shed 6 bases, and the junction held 5 bases outside the gene matches. The CDR3 extends over 12 amino acids. The DNA for the CDR3 is TGTGCCAGCGGACAGGAACCTGATACGCAGTATTTT. This translates into CASGQEPDTQYF.

V is TRBV10-3 and J is TRBJ1-5, with a weak D call TRBD1 (5 bases). CDR1 is ENHRY, CDR2 SYGVKD, per germline. CDR3 size: 14 residues. V lost 8 bases to trimming and J lost 7 bases, with 18 bases between them. Here the CDR3 reads CAIGEAGRGQPQHF. For the CDR3, the DNA is TGTGCCATCGGGGAAGCAGGAAGGGGACAGCCCCAGCATTTT.

The rearrangement joins TRBV11-3 to TRBJ2-7, with 7 positions matching TRBD2. CDR3 length equals 13 residues. Germline CDR1 is SGHNT and CDR2 is YENEEA. The J segment lost 4 bases and the V segment lost 5 bases, leaving 5 bases of the junction unmatched. In DNA form, the CDR3 reads TGTGCCAGCAGCGTTGGGGGGGTTTACGAGCAGTACTTC. Translated: CASSVGGVYEQYF.

This clone occurred once. The CDR3 bases are TGTGCCAGCAGCCCCTGGACAGGGGACACTGAAGCTTTCTTT. Translation gives CASSPWTGDTEAFF. The gene calls are TRBV11-3 and TRBJ1-1; 9 nucleotides match TRBD1. The CDR3 loop spans 14 amino acids. The J segment lost 3 bases and the V segment lost 5 bases, leaving 4 bases of the junction unmatched. Germline V gene lookup returns CDR1 SGHNT and CDR2 YENEEA.

J is TRBJ2-3 and V is TRBV5-4; TRBD2 matches 12 bases. Germline CDR1 is SGHNT and CDR2 is YYREEE (reference sequence). The CDR3 runs 15 residues. Germline trimming cut 4 bases from V and 5 bases from J; bases unmatched to any gene: 5. The CDR3 here is CASSTRTSGVDTQYF. CDR3 sequence (DNA): TGTGCCAGCAGCACGCGGACTAGCGGGGTAGATACGCAGTATTTT.

V is TRBV29-1 and J is TRBJ2-1; 10 nucleotides line up with TRBD2. The CDR3 covers 14 residues. The V segment lost 6 bases and the J segment 4 bases; nucleotides outside the gene matches: 6. Germline assignment: CDR1 SQVTM and CDR2 ANQGSEA. The CDR3 protein is CSVPGLAYYNEQFF. CDR3 nucleotide sequence: TGCAGCGTCCCGGGACTAGCGTATTACAATGAGCAGTTCTTC.

This clone was picked up one time. CDR3 residues: CASSIGGDTEAFF. Here the CDR3 DNA reads TGTGCCAGTAGTATCGGGGGTGATACTGAAGCTTTCTTT. The J gene is TRBJ1-1, the V gene TRBV19; possible D gene TRBD1, 5 bases. V was cut by 3 bases and J by 5 bases, with 10 bases left in between. CDR1 LNHDA and CDR2 SQIVND come from the germline V gene (reference sequence). The CDR3 runs 13 residues.

The chain couples TRBV29-1 to TRBJ1-1; tentative D call: TRBD1 (5 bases). With 6 bases removed from V and 5 bases from J, the gap between germline ends came to 16 bases. The CDR3 is 13 residues long. Germline V gene sequence: CDR1 SQVTM, CDR2 ANQGSEA. CDR3 sequence: CSVAQGAWTEAFF. The CDR3 bases are TGCAGCGTCGCACAAGGGGCATGGACTGAAGCTTTCTTT.

This rearrangement joins TRBV6-2 or TRBV6-3 to TRBJ2-3; the D is unclear. The V end was cut by 2 bases, the J end by 2 bases, with 5 bases between. Germline V gene lookup returns CDR1 MNHEY and CDR2 SVGEGT. This CDR3 is 13 amino acids long. The chain's CDR3 is CASSYTNTDTQYF. In DNA form, the CDR3 reads TGTGCCAGCAGTTACACAAACACAGATACGCAGTATTTT.

The chain recombines TRBV11-3 with TRBJ2-5, with D hard to call. This CDR3 has 13 residues. V lost 0 bases and J lost 4, with 6 bases in between. The germline gives CDR1 SGHNT, CDR2 YENEEA. CDR3 residues: CASSLDPGETQYF. CDR3 coding DNA: TGTGCCAGCAGCTTAGATCCCGGAGAGACCCAGTACTTC.

This clone was recorded a few times. The rearrangement joins TRBV21-1 to TRBJ2-7; the table names TRBD1, a call not compared with the DNA. TRBV21-1 is a pseudogene. The CDR3 runs 14 residues. CDR3 nucleotides: TGTGCCAGCAGCAACGAGACAGAGGTGAACGAGCAGTACTTC. It codes for CASSNETEVNEQYF.

The chain couples TRBV6-2 or TRBV6-3 to TRBJ1-1; the match to TRBD1 covers 7 bases. Trimming at V came to 0 bases and at J to 10 bases, leaving 2 bases not matched to a gene. Germline V CDR1 and CDR2: MNHEY, SVGEGT. This CDR3 region has 12 residues. The CDR3 is CASSYSTGRAFF. CDR3 DNA: TGTGCCAGCAGTTACTCGACAGGGAGAGCTTTCTTT.

The chain uses TRBV5-6 and TRBJ1-6; D remains ambiguous. Looked up from germline, CDR1 is SGHDT and CDR2 is YYEEEE. V was cut by 1 base and J by 7 bases, with 9 bases left in between. The CDR3 sequence is 14 residues long. The CDR3 DNA reads as TGTGCCAGCAGCTTGTTTGGCCAGAATTCACCCCTCCACTTT. Translated: CASSLFGQNSPLHF.

CDR3 sequence (DNA): TGTGCCAGCAGCTTAACAGGACAGGGGGAATATGGCTACACCTTC. Residues: CASSLTGQGEYGYTF. The chain uses TRBV7-3 and TRBJ1-2; 10 positions agree with TRBD1. This CDR3 has 15 amino acids. Trimming cost V 0 bases and J 5 bases; bases outside gene matches: 3. CDR1 is SGHTA and CDR2 is FQGTGA in the germline V gene.